This paragraph reports one T cell receptor beta chain. Its antigen remains unknown. The junction differs from germline at one of its ends, possibly a read error. The data were obtained in a study of T cell responses to AZD1222 COVID-19 vaccine. Study-wide results and limits: Nearly half of spike-specific TCRs reportedly target variant regions that are unmutated in the B.1.351 and B.1.1.7 variants. Donors skewed white British and female; clonal diversity was possibly underestimated.

Some clones are missing from TCRdb's copy, which holds only in-frame ones; the method was immunoSEQ multiplex PCR. The table shows approximately 81,000 clones, with about 93% occurring only once. CDR1 and CDR2 from the germline V gene are SNHLY and FYNNEI. The CDR3 contains 14 residues. This specimen was peripheral blood, taken on day 0 of MenACWY control vaccination. The rearrangement links TRBV2 to TRBJ2-7, with D possibly being TRBD1 (5 bases). The source is an adult in good health. DNA for the CDR3: TGTGCCAGCAGTGAACAGGGTCCCTCCAACGAGCAGTACTTC. Its protein product is CASSEQGPSNEQYF. The complete variable domain, with remaining parts taken from reference TRBV2 and TRBJ2-7, reads EPEVTQTPSHQVTQMGQEVILRCVPISNHLYFYWYRQILGQKVEFLVSFYNNEISEKSEIFDDQFSVERPDGSNFTLKIRSTKLEDSAMYFCASSEQGPSNEQYFGPGTRLTVT.